The 24 T cell receptor beta chains below all came from one sample that was sequenced in a study of blood T cell repertoires in COVID-19. Sequenced by immunoSEQ multiplex PCR; TCRdb stores in-frame clones only, minus some. The data hold some 220,000 clones, with approximately 86% observed a single time. The sequenced sample consisted of peripheral blood. All receptors come from a human donor in a cohort sampled during active COVID-19.

This chain uses TRBV5-6 with TRBJ1-6; 7 nucleotides align to TRBD1. With 3 bases clipped from V and 8 bases from J, the junction kept 8 bases outside the gene matches. The CDR3 spans 15 residues. CDR1 and CDR2 (germline): SGHDT, YYEEEE. This chain's CDR3 is CASSWTGQMDSPLHF. In nucleotides, the CDR3 is TGTGCCAGCAGCTGGACGGGACAGATGGATTCACCCCTCCACTTT.

The chain has TRBV18 and TRBJ1-4; tentatively, D is TRBD1 (6 bases). CDR1 is KGHSH, CDR2 LQKENI, per germline. The CDR3 spans 14 residues. Trimming stripped 4 bases from V and 3 bases from J, with 9 bases between. The CDR3: CASSRQEANEKLFF. The CDR3 region has the DNA TGTGCCAGCTCACGACAGGAGGCTAATGAAAAACTGTTTTTT.

The V call is TRBV4-1, the J call TRBJ1-5; perhaps TRBD1 as D (6 bases). There are 15 residues in the CDR3. V dropped 6 bases and J dropped 3 bases, with 15 bases sitting between them. Per germline, CDR1 MGHRA and CDR2 YSYEKL. In nucleotides, the CDR3 is TGCGCCAGCAGACAGGCAGGGGCAATCAATCAGCCCCAGCATTTT. Its protein product is CASRQAGAINQPQHF.

V gene TRBV19 combines with J gene TRBJ1-2, with no clear D. Trimming stripped 1 base from V and 7 bases from J, with 16 bases between. The CDR3 runs 15 residues. Germline CDR1 and CDR2: LNHDA and SQIVND (reference sequence). The CDR3 DNA follows: TGTGCCAGTAGTATAGGTCGCCGGGAACGGCCTGGCTACACCTTC. Encoded protein: CASSIGRRERPGYTF.

The J gene is TRBJ1-5, the V gene TRBV5-1; 10 bases map to TRBD1. Germline-derived CDR1 and CDR2 are SGHRS and YFSETQ. This CDR3 contains 17 residues. V trimming: 1 base; J trimming: 0 bases; junction bases outside the gene matches: 4. This CDR3 reads CASSLSGTGDSNQPQHF. For the CDR3, the DNA is TGCGCCAGCAGCTTGTCCGGGACAGGGGATAGCAATCAGCCCCAGCATTTT.

V gene TRBV19 combines with J gene TRBJ1-5; 8 bases are a match to TRBD1. The CDR3 has 18 amino acids. Looked up from germline, CDR1 is LNHDA and CDR2 is SQIVND (reference sequence). J was trimmed by 0 bases and V by 3 bases; bases with no gene match: 10. The CDR3 bases are TGTGCCAGTAGTATGGAGTCGTCCAGGGGGCTTAGCAATCAGCCCCAGCATTTT. This gives the protein CASSMESSRGLSNQPQHF.

This clone showed up just a few times. This sequence joins TRBV7-2 and TRBJ1-5, with 7 bases lining up with TRBD1. The V gene end was trimmed by 3 bases and the J gene end by 7 bases; junction bases not matched to a gene: 6. The germline V gene has CDR1 SGHTA and CDR2 FQGNSA. The CDR3 has 14 amino acids. CDR3 bases: TGTGCCAGCAGCTTTGACAGGGTCAAACAGCCCCAGCATTTT. Residues: CASSFDRVKQPQHF.

V usage is TRBV30 and J usage is TRBJ2-3, with D uncertain. CDR3 length equals 14 residues. In germline, CDR1 is GTSNPN, CDR2 SVGIG (reference sequence). Trimming cost V 0 bases and J 8 bases, with 15 bases left between them. The CDR3 region has the DNA TGTGCCTGGAGTGTGGCGGTCCAGCGAGGTACGCAGTATTTT. Translation gives CAWSVAVQRGTQYF.

This clone occurred many times. The V call is TRBV5-1, the J call TRBJ2-6; no firm D call. V was clipped by 5 bases and J by 4 bases, with 10 bases between them. The CDR3 has 14 amino acids. From germline, CDR1 is SGHRS and CDR2 YFSETQ. Here the CDR3 DNA reads TGCGCCAGCAGTGCAGTAAACGGGGCCAACGTCCTGACTTTC. Protein product: CASSAVNGANVLTF.

The J gene is TRBJ1-1, the V gene TRBV6-5; D might be TRBD1 (5 bases). The germline V gene encodes CDR1 MNHEY and CDR2 SVGAGI. CDR3 length: 13 residues. V was clipped by 5 bases and J by 4 bases, with 11 bases between them. Here the CDR3 reads CASSPYRSTEAFF. In DNA, the CDR3 is TGTGCCAGCAGTCCTTACAGGAGCACTGAAGCTTTCTTT.

The CDR3, as DNA: TGTGCCAGCAGTTACCCCGGGACAGGGAACACCGGGGAGCTGTTTTTT. The encoded protein is CASSYPGTGNTGELFF. The rearrangement joins TRBV6-5 to TRBJ2-2, with 8 nucleotides matching TRBD1. Trimming took 2 bases from V and 1 from J; bases not matched to a gene: 3. Germline CDR1 and CDR2: MNHEY and SVGAGI. The CDR3 loop spans 16 amino acids.

The sample holds one count of this clone. V is TRBV12-3 or TRBV12-4 and J is TRBJ2-1, with 8 bases that match TRBD1. The junction had 9 bases not matched to a gene; V was cut back by 6 bases and J by 11 bases. The CDR3 sequence is 13 residues long. DNA for the CDR3: TGTGCCAGCAGCCTCCTGGACAGGGACAAGCAGTTCTTC. Protein product: CASSLLDRDKQFF.

The rearrangement links TRBV27 to TRBJ2-7; 7 nucleotides line up with TRBD1. The CDR3 length is 13 residues. V shed 5 bases and J 7 bases; nucleotides not matched to a gene: 8. The germline gives CDR1 MNHEY, CDR2 SMNVEV (reference sequence). The CDR3 region is CASSRGRSREQYF. CDR3 bases: TGTGCCAGCAGTAGGGGGCGGTCGAGGGAGCAGTACTTC.

This chain uses TRBV5-5 with TRBJ1-5, with D perhaps TRBD1 (6 bases). The CDR3 has 14 amino acids. Germline V CDR1 and CDR2: SGHKS, YYEKEE (reference sequence). Trimming took off 3 bases at V and 3 bases at J, with 10 bases between the two ends. The CDR3 is CASSSGQFNQPQHF. In DNA form, the CDR3 reads TGTGCCAGCAGCTCCGGACAGTTCAATCAGCCCCAGCATTTT.

V and J are TRBV10-2 and TRBJ2-2; 10 bases line up with TRBD2. Germline lookup yields CDR1 WSHSY and CDR2 SAAADI. The CDR3 covers 14 residues. Trimming cost V 7 bases and J 5 bases; bases outside gene matches: 4. The CDR3 nucleotides read TGCGCCAGCAAGGTAGCGGGAGGTACCGGGGAGCTGTTTTTT. Protein product: CASKVAGGTGELFF.

The gene calls are TRBV5-1 and TRBJ1-4, with D perhaps TRBD1 (6 bases). This CDR3 contains 14 residues. The V gene lost 3 bases and the J gene lost 7 bases, with 13 bases spanning the gap. CDR1 and CDR2 from the germline V gene are SGHRS and YFSETQ. CDR3 residues: CASSYDRWGEKLFF. CDR3 sequence (DNA): TGCGCCAGCAGCTATGACAGGTGGGGTGAAAAACTGTTTTTT.

This clone has a handful of counts. The CDR3 DNA reads as TGTGCCAGCAGCTGGGGGGTGAGTGATACCTACGAGCAGTACTTC. Its translation is CASSWGVSDTYEQYF. The chain couples TRBV7-9 to TRBJ2-7; D is perhaps TRBD2 (6 bases). The CDR3 is made up of 15 amino acids. V was cut by 4 bases and J by 2 bases, with 15 bases left in between. Germline V gene lookup returns CDR1 SEHNR and CDR2 FQNEAQ (reference sequence).

The V call is TRBV5-1, the J call TRBJ2-5; 9 bases line up with TRBD2. Unmatched junction bases numbered 15, after V lost 7 bases and J lost 5 bases. The CDR3 spans 16 residues. Germline V lookup: CDR1 SGHRS, CDR2 YFSETQ. This CDR3 is CASQVAGVTRGETQYF. DNA for the CDR3: TGCGCCAGCCAAGTAGCGGGAGTCACCAGGGGGGAGACCCAGTACTTC.

The chain links TRBV5-6 to TRBJ2-4; perhaps TRBD2 as D (5 bases). Trimming took off 4 bases at V and 4 bases at J, with 24 bases between the two ends. Germline-derived CDR1 and CDR2 are SGHDT and YYEEEE. This CDR3 region has 18 residues. CDR3 nucleotides: TGTGCCAGCAGCCCCGGCGTCCTTCGTTCCGAGGGTAAAAACATTCAGTACTTC. Translating it yields CASSPGVLRSEGKNIQYF.

The chain employs TRBV3-1 (or the pseudogene TRBV3-2) and TRBJ2-3, with 8 nucleotides matching TRBD2. V lost 4 bases and J lost 2; bases outside the gene matches: 8. The CDR3 contains 16 residues. Germline V gene data show CDR1 as LGHDT and CDR2 as YNNKEL (reference sequence). CDR3 in DNA: TGTGCCAGCAGCCCTGGACTAGCCCTATTCACAGATACGCAGTATTTT. Translated, it gives CASSPGLALFTDTQYF.

The chain combines TRBV7-9 with TRBJ2-1; 11 bases agree with TRBD2. After removal of 1 base from V and 12 bases from J, the junction contained 8 bases not matched to a gene. The CDR3 is 15 amino acids. Germline V gene lookup returns CDR1 SEHNR and CDR2 FQNEAQ (reference sequence). CDR3 region: CASSLVASGGPAQFF. As DNA, the CDR3 is TGTGCCAGCAGCTTAGTGGCTAGCGGGGGGCCCGCGCAGTTCTTC.

This clone has just one count. The V call is TRBV4-1, the J call TRBJ2-7; TRBD1 agrees at 7 bases. Germline loops: CDR1 MGHRA, CDR2 YSYEKL. V shed 3 bases, J shed 1 base, and the junction held 9 bases outside the gene matches. The CDR3 sequence is 16 residues long. The CDR3 nucleotides read TGCGCCAGCAGCCAGGCCCCGGGACAGAGATCCTACGAGCAGTACTTC. As protein: CASSQAPGQRSYEQYF.

V gene TRBV5-4 combines with J gene TRBJ1-1, with a possible D match to TRBD1 (6 bases). V was shortened by 3 bases and J by 3 bases, with 15 bases between the two germline ends. The CDR3 is made up of 15 amino acids. Germline values: CDR1 SGHNT, CDR2 YYREEE (reference sequence). The CDR3 nucleotides read TGTGCCAGCAGCTCGTCCTCAGGGGCCTACACTGAAGCTTTCTTT. It yields the protein CASSSSSGAYTEAFF.

This clone has a single count. V is TRBV28 and J is TRBJ2-1; 13 bases fit TRBD2. After removal of 4 bases from V and 7 bases from J, the junction contained 7 bases not matched to a gene. Per the germline V gene, CDR1 is MDHEN and CDR2 is SYDVKM. CDR3 length: 16 amino acids. The DNA for the CDR3 is TGTGCCAGCAGTTCGATGACTAGCGGGAGGCGGAATGAGCAGTTCTTC. Translated: CASSSMTSGRRNEQFF.